These 26 T cell receptor beta chains came from one sample sequenced in a study of T cells in narcolepsy (dated by TCRdb to 2016 to 2019). Library preparation used the immunoSEQ multiplex PCR assay. The source is immuneACCESS, and TCRdb retained only in-frame sequences with V and J called. Part of the clones is not carried over; for the studies checked, unresolved V genes explain less than half of this, and the remainder is unexplained. Counted in this sample were about 33,000 clones; 90% of them appeared once. The ten largest clones take up 1% to 1.5% of the sample. The source material was CD45RA- memory CD4+ T cells from PBMCs. The sample's cell subset or site label, decoded: memory T cells sorted ex vivo from peripheral blood. Every receptor here comes from a human donor with narcolepsy.

The table lists this clone with a few counts. The CDR3 here is CASSRWRSTDTQYF. The CDR3 coding sequence is TGTGCCAGTAGTCGGTGGCGCAGCACAGATACGCAGTATTTT. The chain employs TRBV19 and TRBJ2-3; D ambiguous. Trimming pared 5 bases from V and 0 bases from J, leaving 9 bases between. Germline V CDR1 and CDR2: LNHDA, SQIVND (reference sequence). The CDR3 length is 14 residues.

In its sample, this clone was seen a few times. The chain carries TRBV5-4 and TRBJ2-3; a weak D match, TRBD2 (6 bases). CDR1 is SGHNT and CDR2 is YYREEE in the germline V gene (reference sequence). V was trimmed by 2 bases and J by 2 bases, leaving 12 bases between them. The CDR3 sequence is 15 residues long. CDR3 in DNA: TGTGCCAGCAGCTTCGGCGGGACCGACACAGATACGCAGTATTTT. This sequence encodes CASSFGGTDTDTQYF.

The J gene is TRBJ1-2, the V gene TRBV2; D unresolved. Trimming removed 1 base from V and 7 bases from J, with 10 bases in between. CDR3 size: 13 residues. The V gene's germline CDR1 is SNHLY and CDR2 FYNNEI. The DNA of the CDR3 is TGTGCCAGCAGTGAAGTATTCCCCGGTGGCTACACCTTC. It specifies CASSEVFPGGYTF.

The chain is built from TRBV6-1 and TRBJ2-5; 8 bases line up with TRBD2. V shed 6 bases, J shed 11 bases, and the junction held 17 bases outside the gene matches. In germline, CDR1 is MNHNS, CDR2 SASEGT. This CDR3 is built from 15 residues. Written as DNA, the CDR3 is TGTGCCAGCAGACTAGCGGAAAAAACCACCTCGGAGCAGTACTTC. It translates to CASRLAEKTTSEQYF.

The gene calls are TRBV4-1 and TRBJ1-1; 8 bases fit TRBD1. Germline V gene data show CDR1 as MGHRA and CDR2 as YSYEKL. V lost 9 bases, J lost 1 base, and 4 bases stayed unmatched. The CDR3 spans 13 residues. CDR3 nucleotide sequence: TGCGCCAGTCAGACAGGGGAGAACACTGAAGCTTTCTTT. Its protein is CASQTGENTEAFF.

The rearrangement uses TRBV11-2 and TRBJ2-1; D not certain. Germline loops: CDR1 SGHAT, CDR2 FQNNGV. The CDR3 extends over 14 amino acids. Between the trimmed V and J ends, which lost 0 bases and 7 bases, there was a span of 10 bases. CDR3 sequence (DNA): TGTGCCAGCAGCTTAGATCGTTTGGGTAATGAGCAGTTCTTC. Protein product: CASSLDRLGNEQFF.

The chain couples TRBV11-2 to TRBJ1-1; no clear D. This CDR3 has 13 amino acids. Deletions cut 0 bases from V and 0 bases from J, with 2 bases between. Germline assignment: CDR1 SGHAT and CDR2 FQNNGV. The CDR3 spells CASSLDMNTEAFF. The CDR3 nucleotides read TGTGCCAGCAGCTTAGACATGAACACTGAAGCTTTCTTT.

The chain has TRBV30 and TRBJ1-2; the D is unclear. Trimming shortened V by 6 bases and J by 6 bases, and 17 bases separated the two germline ends. The CDR3 is 13 residues long. Looked up from germline, CDR1 is GTSNPN and CDR2 is SVGIG (reference sequence). The CDR3 loop is CACSAALEHGYTF. CDR3 nucleotide sequence: TGTGCCTGTTCGGCGGCCTTGGAACATGGCTACACCTTC.

The chain carries TRBV30 and TRBJ1-5; D not resolved. The germline V gene encodes CDR1 GTSNPN and CDR2 SVGIG (reference sequence). The V gene lost 1 base and the J gene lost 9 bases, with 16 bases spanning the gap. This CDR3 has 14 amino acids. This chain's CDR3 is CAWSDIGLGVPQHF. CDR3 in DNA: TGTGCCTGGAGTGATATCGGACTGGGCGTGCCCCAGCATTTT.

This clone was observed a handful of times. The chain joins TRBV28 to TRBJ1-1; D is unclear. V shed 2 bases and J shed 7 bases, with 11 bases lying between them. CDR3 length: 13 residues. Germline values: CDR1 MDHEN, CDR2 SYDVKM. In DNA form, the CDR3 reads TGTGCCAGCAGTTTAGTCCGGAGCAGTGAAGCTTTCTTT. Amino acids: CASSLVRSSEAFF.

The chain carries TRBV2 and TRBJ1-4, with D tentatively TRBD1 (5 bases). Trimming left V 2 bases short and J 8 bases short, with 15 bases between. Per germline, CDR1 SNHLY and CDR2 FYNNEI. The CDR3 runs to 15 residues. In DNA, the CDR3 is TGTGCCAGCAGTGAATACAGGCTCCTGGACGAAAAACTGTTTTTT. This codes for CASSEYRLLDEKLFF.

This chain links TRBV5-6 with TRBJ2-7, with a weak D call TRBD1 (6 bases). CDR1 is SGHDT and CDR2 is YYEEEE in the germline V gene. Trimming left V 3 bases short and J 2 bases short, with 15 bases between. This CDR3 has 15 amino acids. CDR3: CASSYRAVGAYEQYF. The CDR3 DNA reads as TGTGCCAGCAGCTACAGGGCGGTGGGGGCCTACGAGCAGTACTTC.

This clone was recorded once. As DNA, the CDR3 is TGCGCCAGCAGCTTGGGAGGGGGCGATGAAAAACTGTTTTTT. Its translation is CASSLGGGDEKLFF. The V gene is TRBV5-1, the J gene TRBJ1-4; 7 nucleotides line up with TRBD1. The CDR3 length is 14 residues. Trimming took 0 bases from V and 6 from J; bases not matched to a gene: 2. Germline lookup yields CDR1 SGHRS and CDR2 YFSETQ.

The chain employs TRBV30 and TRBJ1-1; D ambiguous. CDR1 is GTSNPN and CDR2 is SVGIG in the germline V gene (reference sequence). Between the trimmed V and J ends, which lost 2 bases and 8 bases, there was a span of 12 bases. This CDR3 has 12 amino acids. The CDR3 loop is CAWSSFGREAFF. The DNA of the CDR3 is TGTGCCTGGAGTTCCTTTGGACGGGAAGCTTTCTTT.

J is TRBJ2-7 and V is TRBV28; D might be TRBD1 or TRBD2, each matching 5 bases. This CDR3 spans 15 amino acids. V was shortened by 5 bases and J by 3 bases, with 17 bases between the two germline ends. The V gene's germline CDR1 is MDHEN and CDR2 SYDVKM. This CDR3 is CASSRTGGRVYEQYF. CDR3 bases: TGTGCCAGCAGTCGAACTGGGGGTAGGGTCTACGAGCAGTACTTC. The entire variable domain, with the rest obtained from reference TRBV28 and TRBJ2-7, is as follows: DVKVTQSSRYLVKRTGEKVFLECVQDMDHENMFWYRQDPGLGLRLIYFSYDVKMKEKGDIPEGYSVSREKKERFSLILESASTNQTSMYLCASSRTGGRVYEQYFGPGTRLTVT.

The rearrangement uses TRBV6-1 and TRBJ1-2; D gene ambiguous. V lost 5 bases and J 0 bases, leaving 10 bases between the germline ends. This CDR3 is 14 amino acids long. CDR1 MNHNS and CDR2 SASEGT come from the germline V gene. CDR3 sequence: CASSFTSTNYGYTF. The CDR3 coding sequence is TGTGCCAGCAGTTTTACATCTACTAACTATGGCTACACCTTC.

The CDR3 coding sequence is TGTGCCAGCTCACCCACGGGACGCGGTGAGCAGTTCTTC. Protein product: CASSPTGRGEQFF. This chain uses TRBV18 with TRBJ2-1; D is tentatively TRBD1 or TRBD2 (5 bases each). Per the germline V gene, CDR1 is KGHSH and CDR2 is LQKENI. The V gene lost 3 bases and the J gene lost 9 bases, with 12 bases spanning the gap. CDR3 length equals 13 residues. The whole variable domain, remainder taken from reference TRBV18 and TRBJ2-1, is NAGVMQNPRHLVRRRGQEARLRCSPMKGHSHVYWYRQLPEEGLKFMVYLQKENIIDESGMPKERFSAEFPKEGPSILRIQQVVRGDSAAYFCASSPTGRGEQFFGPGTRLTVL.

The V and J genes are TRBV7-9 and TRBJ2-5, with TRBD2 matching over 7 bases. Germline CDR1 is SEHNR and CDR2 is FQNEAQ (reference sequence). The CDR3 is 14 amino acids. The V gene end was trimmed by 1 base and the J gene end by 4 bases; junction bases not matched to a gene: 3. The CDR3 bases are TGTGCCAGCAGCTTAGTCCCGGGGGGAGAGACCCAGTACTTC. This gives the protein CASSLVPGGETQYF.

This clone was observed a handful of times. The chain combines TRBV19 with TRBJ2-6; the D gene is possibly TRBD1 (5 bases). This CDR3 has 14 residues. The V and J ends lost 9 bases and 4 bases respectively, with 13 bases between them. In germline, CDR1 is LNHDA, CDR2 SQIVND (reference sequence). The CDR3 sequence is CASTQGSGANVLTF. In DNA form, the CDR3 reads TGTGCCAGCACTCAGGGATCCGGGGCCAACGTCCTGACTTTC.

The rearrangement uses TRBV30 and TRBJ2-5; the D is unclear. This CDR3 is built from 16 residues. The germline V gene has CDR1 GTSNPN and CDR2 SVGIG (reference sequence). Trimming took 3 bases from V and 1 from J, leaving 18 bases between them. The CDR3 nucleotides are TGTGCCTGGAGCCCAAAGGACCTGAAAGCCCAAGAGACCCAGTACTTC. Translation gives CAWSPKDLKAQETQYF.

The V and J genes are TRBV7-6 and TRBJ2-5, with 9 bases identical to TRBD1. Germline CDR1 reads SGHVS; CDR2 reads FNYEAQ. Unmatched junction bases numbered 7, after V lost 6 bases and J lost 5 bases. The CDR3 covers 14 residues. The CDR3 region has the DNA TGTGCCAGCAGAGGGGACAGGGAACAGGAGACCCAGTACTTC. Its translation is CASRGDREQETQYF.

This clone was seen just once. This sequence joins TRBV5-4 and TRBJ2-2; the D gene is possibly TRBD1 (6 bases). CDR1 is SGHNT and CDR2 is YYREEE in the germline V gene (reference sequence). Trimming shortened V by 4 bases and J by 4 bases, and 11 bases separated the two germline ends. The CDR3 is made up of 14 amino acids. CDR3 nucleotides: TGTGCCAGCAGCGTTACAGGGACCACCGGGGAGCTGTTTTTT. Protein: CASSVTGTTGELFF.

The chain combines TRBV5-1 with TRBJ1-3; TRBD1 agrees at 10 bases. Per germline, CDR1 SGHRS and CDR2 YFSETQ. This CDR3 region has 14 residues. The V gene end was trimmed by 4 bases and the J gene end by 6 bases; junction bases not matched to a gene: 4. DNA for the CDR3: TGCGCCAGCAGCCCCGGGACAGGGGCAAACACCATATATTTT. It is translated as CASSPGTGANTIYF.

The chain is built from TRBV6-5 and TRBJ1-1; D possibly corresponds to TRBD1 (5 bases). The CDR3 spans 15 residues. Germline CDR1 reads MNHEY; CDR2 reads SVGAGI. V was cut by 2 bases and J by 7 bases, with 17 bases left in between. The CDR3 sequence: CASSYRGRQRYEAFF. The CDR3 DNA is TGTGCCAGCAGTTACCGCGGCCGACAGCGATATGAAGCTTTCTTT.

J is TRBJ2-5 and V is TRBV2; no reliable D call. V gave up 2 bases and J gave up 9 bases, with 13 bases separating them. From germline, CDR1 is SNHLY and CDR2 FYNNEI. The CDR3 has 13 amino acids. Here the CDR3 reads CASSESPAAAQYF. CDR3 sequence (DNA): TGTGCCAGCAGTGAATCACCCGCCGCCGCCCAGTACTTC.

V usage is TRBV7-6 and J usage is TRBJ1-3, with TRBD1 matching 9 bases. V shed 5 bases and J 7 bases; nucleotides not matched to a gene: 9. CDR1 and CDR2 from the germline V gene are SGHVS and FNYEAQ. The CDR3 runs to 15 residues. CDR3 DNA sequence: TGTGCCAGCAGCCCTCGTCCCGGGACAGGGAACACCATATATTTT. It codes for CASSPRPGTGNTIYF.